This T cell receptor (beta chain) was captured by sequencing in a study of shared clonotypes between healthy human individuals. This clone is a singleton in its sample. Its antigen is unknown. V dropped 0 bases and J dropped 9; count of bases not matched to a gene: 7. The germline V gene encodes CDR1 WSHSY and CDR2 SAAADI. The CDR3 length is 17 residues. Once extracted for a subset, genomic DNA was divided evenly among several immunoSEQ plates. Clones were read by immunoSEQ multiplex PCR, and TCRdb kept only the in-frame ones, dropping some. The sample has roughly 1,600,000 clones, approximately 98.5% seen once; the top ten hold roughly 0.35%. Study-wide points: Sequencing depth was predicted to influence how clonotypes are shared among donors. The study's rarefaction showed incomplete sorted-subset sequencing despite large depth. The donor pool, a small one, limited the genetic and exposure-history diversity represented.

The source material was naive CD4+ T cells sorted from blood. The subset: CD45RA+ positively selected. J is TRBJ2-1 and V is TRBV10-2; the match to TRBD2 covers 14 bases. This receptor was identified in a man aged 30 to 45 in good health. The CDR3 coding sequence is TGCGCCAGCAGTGAGTCGAGACTAGCGGGAGGGCCCGGTGAGCAGTTCTTC. It specifies CASSESRLAGGPGEQFF.